Each of the 9 T cell receptor beta chains below was sequenced from the same sample in a study of blood T cell repertoires in COVID-19. Profiling relied on immunoSEQ multiplex PCR, and the TCRdb table lists in-frame clones only, not all of them. The table lists over 400,000 clones, 85% to 90% of them singletons, with less than 9.5% in the top ten. The source material was peripheral blood. These receptor sequences come from a woman between 45 and 60 years old with COVID-19, enrolled during active disease.

This chain links TRBV19 with TRBJ2-3; 11 bases map to TRBD2. CDR1 LNHDA and CDR2 SQIVND come from the germline V gene (reference sequence). With 1 base clipped from V and 3 bases from J, the junction kept 3 bases outside the gene matches. The CDR3 covers 16 residues. This CDR3 reads CASSIGVAGGTDTQYF. The CDR3 DNA follows: TGTGCCAGTAGTATAGGGGTAGCGGGGGGGACAGATACGCAGTATTTT. Full variable domain (missing parts from reference TRBV19 and TRBJ2-3): DGGITQSPKYLFRKEGQNVTLSCEQNLNHDAMYWYRQDPGQGLRLIYYSQIVNDFQKGDIAEGYSVSREKKESFPLTVTSAQKNPTAFYLCASSIGVAGGTDTQYFGPGTRLTVL.

Comments on this clone: The same CDR3 is also encoded by other DNA sequences in this sample. V usage is TRBV5-1 and J usage is TRBJ1-6; tentatively, D is TRBD1 (6 bases). The CDR3 loop spans 15 amino acids. V dropped 1 base and J dropped 2 bases, with 7 bases sitting between them. CDR1 is SGHRS, CDR2 YFSETQ, per germline. CDR3 coding DNA: TGCGCCAGCAGCTTGAGGGGGACCTATAATTCACCCCTCCACTTT. Residues: CASSLRGTYNSPLHF.

This clone was recorded once. The chain is built from TRBV7-8 and TRBJ1-1, with D maybe TRBD1 (5 bases). The V gene's germline CDR1 is SGHVS and CDR2 FQNEAQ. Trimming left V 0 bases short and J 5 bases short, with 13 bases between. This CDR3 is built from 15 residues. The chain's CDR3 is CASSLAMGEGTEAFF. DNA of the CDR3: TGTGCCAGCAGCTTAGCAATGGGGGAGGGGACTGAAGCTTTCTTT.

This clone appeared a few times. The chain carries TRBV19 and TRBJ2-7; 12 bases are shared with TRBD1. CDR1 LNHDA and CDR2 SQIVND come from the germline V gene (reference sequence). The V gene end was trimmed by 5 bases and the J gene end by 7 bases; junction bases not matched to a gene: 12. The CDR3 has 16 residues. This CDR3 reads CASSPPGGQGAGEQYF. In nucleotides, the CDR3 is TGTGCCAGTAGTCCCCCCGGGGGACAGGGGGCAGGGGAGCAGTACTTC.

The CDR3 is CASSPGAQANTEAFF. CDR3 in DNA: TGTGCCAGCTCACCGGGAGCGCAGGCCAACACTGAAGCTTTCTTT. The rearrangement links TRBV18 to TRBJ1-1; D gene ambiguous. The germline V and J ends were trimmed by 3 bases and 2 bases, with 13 bases remaining between them. The CDR3 has 15 residues. Germline CDR1 reads KGHSH; CDR2 reads LQKENI.

The chain has TRBV7-3 and TRBJ1-6; TRBD1 aligns across 12 bases. V dropped 6 bases and J dropped 6; count of bases not matched to a gene: 6. CDR3 length: 16 residues. CDR1 is SGHTA, CDR2 FQGTGA, per germline. CDR3: CASSWDRGPGNSPLHF. CDR3 DNA sequence: TGTGCCAGCAGTTGGGACAGGGGGCCGGGTAATTCACCCCTCCACTTT.

The V gene is TRBV9, the J gene TRBJ1-6, with 9 bases that match TRBD1. CDR1 is SGDLS and CDR2 is YYNGEE in the germline V gene. This CDR3 is built from 13 residues. V was clipped by 7 bases and J by 7 bases; unmatched bases: 3. CDR3: CASDRGGNSPLHF. CDR3 nucleotide sequence: TGTGCCAGCGACAGGGGGGGGAATTCACCCCTCCACTTT.

The V gene is TRBV5-6, the J gene TRBJ1-2; 7 nucleotides agree with TRBD1. Trimming took 2 bases from V and 3 from J; bases not matched to a gene: 4. Per the germline V gene, CDR1 is SGHDT and CDR2 is YYEEEE. The CDR3 is 14 amino acids. CDR3 residues: CASSLRDRYYGYTF. CDR3 DNA sequence: TGTGCCAGCAGCTTAAGGGACAGATACTATGGCTACACCTTC. Full variable domain (outside the CDR3, taken from reference TRBV5-6 and TRBJ1-2): DAGVTQSPTHLIKTRGQQVTLRCSPKSGHDTVSWYQQALGQGPQFIFQYYEEEERQRGNFPDRFSGHQFPNYSSELNVNALLLGDSALYLCASSLRDRYYGYTFGSGTRLTVV.

This chain links TRBV19 with TRBJ1-2; 8 bases align to TRBD1. Germline CDR1 reads LNHDA; CDR2 reads SQIVND (reference sequence). The junction had 6 bases not matched to a gene; V was cut back by 6 bases and J by 0 bases. The CDR3 is made up of 15 amino acids. CDR3 sequence: CASSPTTGANYGYTF. The DNA of the CDR3 is TGTGCCAGTAGCCCAACGACAGGGGCTAACTATGGCTACACCTTC.